The 32 T cell receptor beta chains reported below all come from one sample, sequenced in a study of T cells in Graves' hyperthyroidism and ophthalmopathy. RNA transcripts provided the source from which TCR beta CDR3 regions were amplified. TCR CDR3 underwent first-round RT-PCR with the HTBI primer set. TCRdb independently ran MiXCR on the multiplex PCR reads; one entry per CDR3 protein. Here the sample spans hundreds of thousands of distinct CDR3 sequences, over 35% being singletons. Sequencing used blood. The receptors shown here come from a middle-aged woman with Graves' hyperthyroidism.

V gene TRBV19 combines with J gene TRBJ2-5; 9 bases line up with TRBD1. V was pared by 5 bases and J by 7 bases, with 11 bases of the junction left unmatched. Germline V gene sequence: CDR1 LNHDA, CDR2 SQIVND (reference sequence). The CDR3 covers 15 residues. CDR3 amino acids: CASSDVGQGTWTQYF. The DNA for the CDR3 is TGTGCCAGTAGTGACGTAGGACAGGGGACCTGGACCCAGTACTTC.

The chain joins TRBV7-8 to TRBJ1-2, with a weak D call TRBD1 (5 bases). V dropped 3 bases and J dropped 4 bases, with 9 bases sitting between them. CDR3 length: 13 residues. Germline CDR1 and CDR2: SGHVS and FQNEAQ. DNA of the CDR3: TGTGCCAGCAGCTTCCTAACAGGCTATGGCTACACCTTC. Translation: CASSFLTGYGYTF.

The V call is TRBV4-3, the J call TRBJ1-2; D is ambiguous. The CDR3 is 15 residues long. V was shortened by 0 bases and J by 3 bases, with 11 bases between the two germline ends. CDR1 LGHNA and CDR2 YSLEER come from the germline V gene. The CDR3 is CASSQDRGRHYGYTF. CDR3 bases: TGCGCCAGCAGCCAAGATCGAGGTCGGCACTATGGCTACACCTTC.

V gene TRBV10-2 combines with J gene TRBJ1-3, with D unresolved. The germline V gene encodes CDR1 WSHSY and CDR2 SAAADI. Trimming cost V 8 bases and J 2 bases, with 19 bases left between them. The CDR3 is 16 amino acids. CDR3 DNA: TGCGCCAGCGGCCAAGAATGGTCAAGGGCTGGAAACACCATATATTTT. It encodes CASGQEWSRAGNTIYF.

This clonotype has just a few counts. The chain has TRBV10-3 and TRBJ1-2, with a weak D call TRBD1 (6 bases). The length of the CDR3 is 16 residues. Germline assignment: CDR1 ENHRY and CDR2 SYGVKD. The ends were cut back, 0 bases at V and 6 bases at J, with 17 bases in the middle. This CDR3 is CAISESPGTFGDGYTF. The CDR3 DNA follows: TGTGCCATCAGTGAGTCTCCCGGGACATTTGGGGATGGCTACACCTTC.

V usage is TRBV4-3 and J usage is TRBJ2-5; D is perhaps TRBD2 (5 bases). Trimming shortened V by 4 bases and J by 5 bases, and 17 bases separated the two germline ends. The CDR3 is made up of 15 amino acids. Germline assignment: CDR1 LGHNA and CDR2 YSLEER. The CDR3 nucleotides are TGCGCCAGCAGCCCGTTCTTTCGGGGTACTGAGACCCAGTACTTC. Amino acids: CASSPFFRGTETQYF.

In its sample, this clonotype was seen a few times. The rearrangement links TRBV6-5 to TRBJ2-7, with 7 bases lining up with TRBD1. This CDR3 is built from 15 residues. From germline, CDR1 is MNHEY and CDR2 SVGAGI. V lost 0 bases, J lost 3 bases, and 5 bases stayed unmatched. This CDR3 is CASSYSRQGFYEQYF. In nucleotides, the CDR3 is TGTGCCAGCAGTTACTCCAGACAGGGTTTCTACGAGCAGTACTTC.

This clonotype was found many times. The gene calls are TRBV7-9 and TRBJ1-3; TRBD1 matches 12 bases. V shed 2 bases and J 8 bases; nucleotides not matched to a gene: 4. Germline lookup yields CDR1 SEHNR and CDR2 FQNEAQ (reference sequence). This CDR3 has 15 residues. CDR3 in amino acids: CASSLMGQGADTIYF. In DNA, the CDR3 is TGTGCCAGCAGCTTAATGGGACAGGGGGCGGACACCATATATTTT. Full variable domain (rest looked up from reference TRBV7-9 and TRBJ1-3): DTGVSQNPRHKITKRGQNVTFRCDPISEHNRLYWYRQTLGQGPEFLTYFQNEAQLEKSRLLSDRFSAERPKGSFSTLEIQRTEQGDSAMYLCASSLMGQGADTIYFGEGSWLTVV.

This rearrangement joins TRBV2 to TRBJ2-6, with D maybe TRBD2 (6 bases). Deletions cut 2 bases from V and 3 bases from J, with 11 bases between. Germline V gives CDR1 SNHLY, CDR2 FYNNEI. This CDR3 has 16 amino acids. DNA of the CDR3: TGTGCCAGCAGTGAATTAGCGGCTAGTGGGGCCAACGTCCTGACTTTC. Its protein product is CASSELAASGANVLTF.

Concerning this clonotype: At one boundary the junction diverges from the germline segment, which might be a read error. This sequence joins TRBV5-4 and TRBJ2-7; TRBD2 matches at 11 bases. Germline CDR1 reads SGHNT; CDR2 reads YYREEE (reference sequence). This CDR3 has 16 amino acids. CDR3: CASSLARTSGSYEQYF. In nucleotides, the CDR3 is TGTGCCAGCAGTTTGGCCCGGACTAGCGGGTCCTACGAGCAGTACTTC. Using reference TRBV5-4 and TRBJ2-7 for the parts outside the CDR3, the full variable domain is ETGVTQSPTHLIKTRGQQVTLRCSSQSGHNTVSWYQQALGQGPQFIFQYYREEENGRGNFPPRFSGLQFPNYSSELNVNALELDDSALYLCASSLARTSGSYEQYFGPGTRLTVT.

This sequence joins TRBV12-3 or TRBV12-4 and TRBJ1-1; D ambiguous. V dropped 5 bases and J dropped 6 bases, with 10 bases sitting between them. The CDR3 is 12 residues long. CDR3 bases: TGTGCCAGCAGTAACGGAGTATCTGAAGCTTTCTTT. This codes for CASSNGVSEAFF.

The chain uses TRBV5-1 and TRBJ1-2; 7 positions match TRBD1. Germline loops: CDR1 SGHRS, CDR2 YFSETQ. V lost 4 bases and J lost 2; bases outside the gene matches: 11. This CDR3 region has 16 residues. The CDR3 region has the DNA TGCGCCAGCAGCATGACACCCGGGACAGAGAACTATGGCTACACCTTC. It encodes CASSMTPGTENYGYTF. The variable domain in full, completed from reference TRBV5-1 and TRBJ1-2, reads KAGVTQTPRYLIKTRGQQVTLSCSPISGHRSVSWYQQTPGQGLQFLFEYFSETQRNKGNFPGRFSGRQFSNSRSEMNVSTLELGDSALYLCASSMTPGTENYGYTFGSGTRLTVV.

This clonotype was seen at least ten times. V usage is TRBV12-3 or TRBV12-4 and J usage is TRBJ1-5; D not resolved. Trimming took off 1 base at V and 11 bases at J, with 9 bases between the two ends. The length of the CDR3 is 12 residues. The CDR3 nucleotides read TGTGCCAGCAGTTTAGGGGAGATAGCCCAGCATTTT. It yields the protein CASSLGEIAQHF.

This clonotype came up many times. This rearrangement joins TRBV12-3 or TRBV12-4 to TRBJ2-2; maybe TRBD2 (6 bases). Trimming left V 7 bases short and J 7 bases short, with 16 bases between. The CDR3 is made up of 14 amino acids. The CDR3 DNA follows: TGTGCCAGCACCATGGGGGGAATGGACGGGGAGCTGTTTTTT. It specifies CASTMGGMDGELFF.

This clonotype appeared a few times. The chain joins TRBV10-3 to TRBJ2-3; the D gene is possibly TRBD2 (5 bases). V shed 2 bases and J shed 2 bases, with 8 bases lying between them. The CDR3 covers 14 residues. In germline, CDR1 is ENHRY, CDR2 SYGVKD. The CDR3 loop is CAISETRATDTQYF. The CDR3, as DNA: TGTGCCATCAGTGAGACTAGGGCCACAGATACGCAGTATTTT.

This chain joins TRBV25-1 and TRBJ1-1; tentatively, D is TRBD1 (5 bases). The CDR3 totals 13 residues. V was trimmed by 5 bases and J by 10 bases, leaving 17 bases between them. The V gene's germline CDR1 is MGHDK and CDR2 SYGVNS. CDR3 in amino acids: CASSSPSRDVAFF. For the CDR3, the DNA is TGTGCCAGCAGTTCACCTTCGCGGGACGTAGCTTTCTTT.

The chain carries TRBV6-2 or TRBV6-3 and TRBJ1-6, with TRBD1 matching over 10 bases. CDR1 MNHEY and CDR2 SVGEGT come from the germline V gene. This CDR3 has 19 amino acids. V trimming: 0 bases; J trimming: 5 bases; junction bases outside the gene matches: 10. This chain's CDR3 is CASSYSLTGGGMNNSPLHF. The CDR3 region has the DNA TGTGCCAGCAGTTACTCCCTGACAGGGGGCGGCATGAATAATTCACCCCTCCACTTT.

In its sample, this clonotype was seen a few times. The chain has TRBV2 and TRBJ1-1; perhaps TRBD1 as D (6 bases). The V and J ends lost 4 bases and 4 bases respectively, with 22 bases between them. The CDR3 spans 17 residues. In germline, CDR1 is SNHLY, CDR2 FYNNEI. CDR3 residues: CASSALRRGGWGTEAFF. DNA for the CDR3: TGTGCCAGCAGTGCCCTCCGGAGGGGGGGGTGGGGCACTGAAGCTTTCTTT.

The gene calls are TRBV19 and TRBJ2-7; possible D gene TRBD2, 6 bases. Per the germline V gene, CDR1 is LNHDA and CDR2 is SQIVND (reference sequence). The CDR3 is made up of 15 amino acids. V dropped 3 bases and J dropped 4 bases, with 16 bases sitting between them. The CDR3 reads CASSMGLGQGYEQYF. CDR3 DNA: TGTGCCAGTAGTATGGGACTTGGGCAGGGTTACGAGCAGTACTTC.

The genes are TRBV6-1 and TRBJ2-7; the D call may be TRBD1 or TRBD2 (6 bases each). The germline V and J ends were trimmed by 3 bases and 0 bases, with 15 bases remaining between them. There are 16 residues in the CDR3. Germline V gene sequence: CDR1 MNHNS, CDR2 SASEGT. This chain's CDR3 is CASSDRRGGTSYEQYF. The CDR3 DNA reads TGTGCCAGCAGTGATCGGAGAGGGGGGACCTCCTACGAGCAGTACTTC.

In the case of this clonotype: The conserved phenylalanine or tryptophan normally closing the CDR3 is absent here, so this likely arose from a read error. The rearrangement uses TRBV12-3 or TRBV12-4 and TRBJ1-1; possible D gene TRBD1, 5 bases. The CDR3 runs 14 residues. Between the trimmed V and J ends, which lost 1 base and 2 bases, there was a span of 8 bases. CDR3 region: CASSLGGVNTEAFL. As DNA, the CDR3 is TGTGCCAGCAGTTTAGGAGGGGTTAACACTGAAGCTTTCCTT.

The genes are TRBV5-1 and TRBJ2-2, with D hard to call. Trimming pared 0 bases from V and 6 bases from J, leaving 12 bases between. CDR1 and CDR2 (germline): SGHRS, YFSETQ. The CDR3 spans 15 residues. The CDR3 sequence is CASSLGHSDSGELFF. The CDR3 region has the DNA TGCGCCAGCAGCTTGGGACACTCCGACTCCGGGGAGCTGTTTTTT.

This clonotype was seen many times. This chain joins TRBV12-3 or TRBV12-4 and TRBJ1-6; no clear D. The ends were cut back, 3 bases at V and 7 bases at J, with 10 bases in the middle. This CDR3 comprises 14 residues. The DNA for the CDR3 is TGTGCCAGCAGTTTTTCCTATACCAATTCACCCCTCCACTTT. This translates into CASSFSYTNSPLHF.

This clonotype showed up many times. The chain uses TRBV7-9 and TRBJ1-5; unclear D gene. CDR1 and CDR2 from the germline V gene are SEHNR and FQNEAQ (reference sequence). This CDR3 spans 14 amino acids. With 5 bases removed from V and 0 bases from J, the gap between germline ends came to 8 bases. The CDR3 nucleotides read TGTGCCAGCAGCCCCATCGATAGCAATCAGCCCCAGCATTTT. Protein sequence: CASSPIDSNQPQHF.

In this sample, this clonotype turned up a few times. The genes are TRBV5-1 and TRBJ2-3; D perhaps matches TRBD2 (5 bases). This CDR3 region has 14 residues. Germline CDR1 reads SGHRS; CDR2 reads YFSETQ. The V end was cut by 0 bases, the J end by 6 bases, with 11 bases between. Here the CDR3 DNA reads TGCGCCAGCAGCTTGGAGAGGGTCGCGGATACGCAGTATTTT. It translates to CASSLERVADTQYF.

The V call is TRBV29-1, the J call TRBJ1-2; 8 bases are shared with TRBD1. The germline gives CDR1 SQVTM, CDR2 ANQGSEA. After removal of 4 bases from V and 5 bases from J, the junction contained 3 bases not matched to a gene. The CDR3 totals 12 residues. CDR3 bases: TGCAGCGTTGCAGGGGGCGGATATGGCTACACCTTC. Translation gives CSVAGGGYGYTF.

V is TRBV20-1 and J is TRBJ2-2; D is unresolved. The germline V gene has CDR1 DFQATT and CDR2 SNEGSKA (reference sequence). CDR3 size: 13 residues. Trimming shortened V by 5 bases and J by 7 bases, and 14 bases separated the two germline ends. The CDR3 region is CSALTDANGELFF. Here the CDR3 DNA reads TGCAGTGCTTTAACGGACGCTAACGGGGAGCTGTTTTTT.

This clonotype was picked up many times. The chain is built from TRBV20-1 and TRBJ2-5; 10 nucleotides line up with TRBD2. Germline CDR1 and CDR2: DFQATT and SNEGSKA (reference sequence). Trimming at V came to 0 bases and at J to 5 bases, leaving 12 bases not matched to a gene. The CDR3 length is 17 residues. The CDR3 DNA reads as TGCAGTGCTAGAGATATGAAAGCGGGGGGGCCGAGTGAGACCCAGTACTTC. Its translation is CSARDMKAGGPSETQYF.

This clonotype was picked up many times. V and J are TRBV7-2 and TRBJ1-2; perhaps TRBD1 as D (6 bases). CDR3 size: 14 residues. Germline V gene data show CDR1 as SGHTA and CDR2 as FQGNSA. The germline V and J ends were trimmed by 5 bases and 4 bases, with 14 bases remaining between them. CDR3 protein: CASSPDGGAYGYTF. The CDR3 nucleotides read TGTGCCAGCAGCCCGGACGGGGGGGCCTATGGCTACACCTTC.

This clonotype was detected many times. The rearrangement links TRBV25-1 to TRBJ2-7; 11 bases are shared with TRBD2. Germline V gene sequence: CDR1 MGHDK, CDR2 SYGVNS. The CDR3 is 16 amino acids. Germline trimming cut 5 bases from V and 1 base from J; bases unmatched to any gene: 7. CDR3 sequence reads: CASSWVRTSGSYEQYF. Here the CDR3 DNA reads TGTGCCAGCAGTTGGGTTAGGACTAGCGGGTCCTACGAGCAGTACTTC.

The chain couples TRBV4-1 to TRBJ1-6; D unresolved. The CDR3 sequence is 16 residues long. Germline CDR1 and CDR2: MGHRA and YSYEKL. The V end lost 4 bases, the J end lost 5 bases, and 15 bases lay between the germline ends. CDR3 residues: CASSLRALRNNSPLHF. The DNA of the CDR3 is TGCGCCAGCAGCCTTCGGGCACTGCGGAATAATTCACCCCTCCACTTT.

This clonotype came up many times. A much larger clone lies a single base off, so this may be a read error. The chain carries TRBV25-1 and TRBJ1-1; 7 nucleotides match TRBD1. Germline CDR1 is MGHDK and CDR2 is SYGVNS. The CDR3 is 15 residues long. CDR3: CANSSLTGKNTEAFF. The CDR3, as DNA: TGTGCCAACAGTTCTTTGACAGGGAAGAACACTGAAGCTTTCTTT.